Following are 5 T cell receptor beta chains from one sample sequenced in a study of early T cells in non-severe SARS-CoV-2 infection. TCRdb analysed the 5' RACE reads with MiXCR anew, one entry per CDR3 protein. The table shows some 64,000 distinct CDR3 sequences, with roughly 18% occurring only once. Material: whole blood, obtained at baseline. Every receptor here comes from an adult who was a healthcare worker with PCR-confirmed SARS-CoV-2 infection or an uninfected control (not recorded which).

This clonotype was recorded many times. As DNA, the CDR3 is TGCAGTGCTAGCCCCACAGAGCGGACCTACGAGCAGTACTTC. Protein sequence: CSASPTERTYEQYF. The chain has TRBV20-1 and TRBJ2-7; perhaps TRBD2 as D (5 bases). Trimming stripped 3 bases from V and 2 bases from J, with 14 bases between. CDR3 length: 14 residues. Germline V gene data show CDR1 as DFQATT and CDR2 as SNEGSKA (reference sequence).

The J gene is TRBJ2-3, the V gene TRBV30; 11 bases agree with TRBD2. The V segment lost 3 bases and the J segment 5 bases; nucleotides outside the gene matches: 1. CDR1 and CDR2 from the germline V gene are GTSNPN and SVGIG (reference sequence). CDR3 size: 13 residues. The CDR3 is CAWRGLAEDTQYF. The DNA for the CDR3 is TGTGCCTGGAGGGGACTAGCGGAAGATACGCAGTATTTT.

This clonotype was observed a few times. V and J are TRBV7-9 and TRBJ2-3; D possibly uses TRBD1 or TRBD2 (7 bases each). This CDR3 has 15 residues. CDR1 is SEHNR and CDR2 is FQNEAQ in the germline V gene (reference sequence). V was clipped by 8 bases and J by 3 bases, with 18 bases between them. CDR3 sequence (DNA): TGTGCCAGCCGGGGGAGGGGGCGCTTGACAGATACGCAGTATTTT. Encoded protein: CASRGRGRLTDTQYF.

The chain employs TRBV5-1 and TRBJ2-3; TRBD2 matches 10 bases. The V gene's germline CDR1 is SGHRS and CDR2 YFSETQ. This CDR3 is built from 14 residues. Unmatched junction bases numbered 4, after V lost 7 bases and J lost 2 bases. The DNA of the CDR3 is TGCGCCAGCCGAACTAGCGGGATCACAGATACGCAGTATTTT. Amino acids: CASRTSGITDTQYF.

This clonotype was seen just once. The rearrangement links TRBV6-6 to TRBJ2-1; 9 nucleotides align to TRBD1. V lost 5 bases to trimming and J lost 2 bases; unmatched junction nucleotides: 7. The CDR3 is 16 amino acids. CDR1 and CDR2 (germline): MNHNY, SVGAGI (reference sequence). CDR3 DNA: TGTGCCAGCAGTCCCCTTCACAGGGGGCCCTACAATGAGCAGTTCTTC. As protein: CASSPLHRGPYNEQFF.